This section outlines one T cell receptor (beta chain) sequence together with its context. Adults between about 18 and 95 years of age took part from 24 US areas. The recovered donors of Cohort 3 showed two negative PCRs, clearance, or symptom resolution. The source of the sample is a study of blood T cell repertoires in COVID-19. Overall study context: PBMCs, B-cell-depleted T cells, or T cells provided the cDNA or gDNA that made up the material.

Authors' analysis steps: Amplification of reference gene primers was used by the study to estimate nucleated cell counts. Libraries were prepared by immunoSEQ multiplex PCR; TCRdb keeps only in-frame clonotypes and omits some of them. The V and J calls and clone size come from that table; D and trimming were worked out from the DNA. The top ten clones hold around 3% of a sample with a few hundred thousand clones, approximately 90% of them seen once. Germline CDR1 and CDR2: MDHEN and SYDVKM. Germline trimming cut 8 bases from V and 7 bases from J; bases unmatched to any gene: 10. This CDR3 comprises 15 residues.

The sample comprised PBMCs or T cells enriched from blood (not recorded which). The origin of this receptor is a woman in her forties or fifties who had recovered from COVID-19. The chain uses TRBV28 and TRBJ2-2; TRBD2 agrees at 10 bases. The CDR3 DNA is TGTGCCAGCGGCTTACGGCTAGCGGGAGTCGGGGAGCTGTTTTTT. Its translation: CASGLRLAGVGELFF.